A selection of T cell receptor beta chains follows, all from one sample in a study of type 1 regulatory T cells. MiXCR was run by TCRdb on the reads, yielding one entry per CDR3 protein. The sample includes around 88,000 distinct CDR3 sequences, around 30% of them seen just once. Material: CD4+ T cells, either the whole sample or a sorted fraction (not recorded which). Receptors originate from a human donor in good health. Each CDR3 is given with its conserved first and last residue. A D gene is named only where the DNA matches it firmly. Only part of the rows carry a size: once, few, many, or a class if the clone is expanded.

j_gene: TRBJ1-2; abundance: -; v_gene: TRBV29-1; d_gene: -; CDR3nt: TGCAGCGTTGAAGATACCTATGGCTACACCTTC; CDR3aa: CSVEDTYGYTF
j_gene: TRBJ1-3; abundance: -; v_gene: TRBV6-2/TRBV6-3; d_gene: -; CDR3nt: TGTGCCAGCAGTTACTCGGGGCTAGGAAACACCATATATTTT; CDR3aa: CASSYSGLGNTIYF
j_gene: TRBJ2-7; abundance: few; v_gene: TRBV19; d_gene: TRBD1; CDR3nt: TGTGCCAGTAGGAAACAGGGGTTCGTACCGACTACTGACGAGCAGTACTTC; CDR3aa: CASRKQGFVPTTDEQYF
j_gene: TRBJ2-3; abundance: -; v_gene: TRBV7-9; d_gene: TRBD1; CDR3nt: TGTGCCAGCAGCTCCTCACAGGGGCTAAGCACAGATACGCAGTATTTT; CDR3aa: CASSSSQGLSTDTQYF
j_gene: TRBJ2-3; abundance: few; v_gene: TRBV20-1; d_gene: -; CDR3nt: TGCAGTGCCCAACAATCAGGAGAACGCGCAGATACGCAGTATTTT; CDR3aa: CSAQQSGERADTQYF
j_gene: TRBJ2-5; abundance: -; v_gene: TRBV5-1; d_gene: -; CDR3nt: TGCGCCAGCAGCTTGATAGTGGGAGAGGGAAAGACCCAGTACTTC; CDR3aa: CASSLIVGEGKTQYF
j_gene: TRBJ2-4; abundance: -; v_gene: TRBV29-1; d_gene: -; CDR3nt: TGCAGCGTTGCATACAGCATAGCCAAAAACATTCAGTACTTC; CDR3aa: CSVAYSIAKNIQYF
j_gene: TRBJ2-3; abundance: few; v_gene: TRBV7-8; d_gene: -; CDR3nt: TGTGCCAGCAGCTCCTCAGGAGGAGGGATCACAGATACGCAGTATTTT; CDR3aa: CASSSSGGGITDTQYF
j_gene: TRBJ2-1; abundance: few; v_gene: TRBV20-1; d_gene: -; CDR3nt: TGCAGTGCTAGAGAGGGGGGACTTCACAATGAGCAGTTCTTC; CDR3aa: CSAREGGLHNEQFF
j_gene: TRBJ2-3; abundance: -; v_gene: TRBV12-3/TRBV12-4; d_gene: -; CDR3nt: TGTGCCAGCAGTCCCCTCGGCCCAGATACGCAGTATTTT; CDR3aa: CASSPLGPDTQYF
j_gene: TRBJ1-2; abundance: few; v_gene: TRBV29-1; d_gene: -; CDR3nt: TGCAGCGTTGAACTGGTAGGACTATATGGCTACACCTTC; CDR3aa: CSVELVGLYGYTF
j_gene: TRBJ2-7; abundance: few; v_gene: TRBV7-9; d_gene: -; CDR3nt: TGTGCCAGCAGCTTTGTCAGTTACGAGCAGTACTTC; CDR3aa: CASSFVSYEQYF
j_gene: TRBJ2-3; abundance: few; v_gene: TRBV13; d_gene: TRBD2; CDR3nt: TGTGCCAGCAGAGACCACGGGAGGTCCGATACGCAGTATTTT; CDR3aa: CASRDHGRSDTQYF
j_gene: TRBJ2-3; abundance: -; v_gene: TRBV18; d_gene: -; CDR3nt: TGTGCCAGCTCACCGGGCGGAGGGAGCACAGATACGCAGTATTTT; CDR3aa: CASSPGGGSTDTQYF
j_gene: TRBJ2-1; abundance: -; v_gene: TRBV7-9; d_gene: -; CDR3nt: TGTGCCAGCAGCTTAGGAGCTAGCGTGGTTAGGCCGTTCTTC; CDR3aa: CASSLGASVVRPFF
j_gene: TRBJ2-7; abundance: -; v_gene: TRBV20-1; d_gene: TRBD1; CDR3nt: TGCAGTGCTAGAGATCTGGCCCCTCGGACAGGTGTTAACTACGAGCAGTACTTC; CDR3aa: CSARDLAPRTGVNYEQYF
j_gene: TRBJ2-6; abundance: -; v_gene: TRBV7-9; d_gene: -; CDR3nt: TGTGCCAGCAGCGAAGGCGGGGATCCTGGGGCCAACGTCCTGACTTTC; CDR3aa: CASSEGGDPGANVLTF
j_gene: TRBJ2-1; abundance: -; v_gene: TRBV5-1; d_gene: -; CDR3nt: TGCGCCAGCAGCTTGGGATTTCTGTCATTCCTCAATGAGCAGTTCTTC; CDR3aa: CASSLGFLSFLNEQFF
j_gene: TRBJ2-3; abundance: few; v_gene: TRBV20-1; d_gene: -; CDR3nt: TGCAGTGCTAGAGCCCTGCCGTGGCTAACTAGCACAGATACGCAGTATTTT; CDR3aa: CSARALPWLTSTDTQYF
j_gene: TRBJ2-7; abundance: -; v_gene: TRBV20-1; d_gene: TRBD2; CDR3nt: TGCAGTGCGGCTAGCGGAGACGAGCAGTACTTC; CDR3aa: CSAASGDEQYF
j_gene: TRBJ2-6; abundance: few; v_gene: TRBV5-1; d_gene: -; CDR3nt: TGCGCCAGCAGCTCTTCCGCGTCCTTTGGGGTCGGGGCCAACGTCCTGACTTTC; CDR3aa: CASSSSASFGVGANVLTF
j_gene: TRBJ2-5; abundance: -; v_gene: TRBV20-1; d_gene: -; CDR3nt: TGCAGTGCTAGAGATGGAATGCTCGAGACCCAGTACTTC; CDR3aa: CSARDGMLETQYF
j_gene: TRBJ2-5; abundance: -; v_gene: TRBV20-1; d_gene: TRBD2; CDR3nt: TGCAGTGCTAGAGGGGACTACCAACAAGAGACCCAGTACTTC; CDR3aa: CSARGDYQQETQYF
j_gene: TRBJ2-1; abundance: -; v_gene: TRBV28; d_gene: TRBD2; CDR3nt: TGTGCCAACAGACCGCGACTAGCGGGAGGGCCGGTTGAGCAGTTCTTC; CDR3aa: CANRPRLAGGPVEQFF
j_gene: TRBJ2-5; abundance: -; v_gene: TRBV24-1; d_gene: TRBD2; CDR3nt: TGTGCCACCAGTGAGTTCCTAGCGGAGGCGAACCAAGAGACCCAGTACTTC; CDR3aa: CATSEFLAEANQETQYF
j_gene: TRBJ1-5; abundance: medium-sized; v_gene: TRBV28; d_gene: -; CDR3nt: TGTGCCAGCACCATTATGGTGAGCAGGGCCAGAGGGATAAATCAGCCCCAGCATTTT; CDR3aa: CASTIMVSRARGINQPQHF
j_gene: TRBJ2-5; abundance: few; v_gene: TRBV20-1; d_gene: TRBD2; CDR3nt: TGCAGTGCTAGCATAGCGGGGACTCAAGAGACCCAGTACTTC; CDR3aa: CSASIAGTQETQYF
j_gene: TRBJ2-7; abundance: -; v_gene: TRBV20-1; d_gene: -; CDR3nt: TGCAGTGCTTACAACAGGGACTACGAGCAGTACTTC; CDR3aa: CSAYNRDYEQYF
j_gene: TRBJ2-7; abundance: many; v_gene: TRBV5-1; d_gene: -; CDR3nt: TGCGCCAGCAGCTACCCGGGGGCCTACGAGCAGTACTTC; CDR3aa: CASSYPGAYEQYF
j_gene: TRBJ2-7; abundance: -; v_gene: TRBV5-1; d_gene: TRBD2; CDR3nt: TGCGCCAGCAGCTTGGCCAGGAGCGGGAGAAGGGAGCAGTACTTC; CDR3aa: CASSLARSGRREQYF
j_gene: TRBJ2-4; abundance: -; v_gene: TRBV25-1; d_gene: -; CDR3nt: TGTGCCAGCGGGTATGCAGGGAGCCCTTTCAAAAACATTCAGTACTTC; CDR3aa: CASGYAGSPFKNIQYF
j_gene: TRBJ2-7; abundance: few; v_gene: TRBV4-1; d_gene: -; CDR3nt: TGTGCCAGCAGCCAAGATCTTGGGGGCGCGTACGAGCAGTACTTC; CDR3aa: CASSQDLGGAYEQYF
j_gene: TRBJ2-1; abundance: -; v_gene: TRBV5-6; d_gene: -; CDR3nt: TGTGCCAGCAGCAAAACAGGTAGTGCCTACAATGAGCAGTTCTTC; CDR3aa: CASSKTGSAYNEQFF